The clone carrying this TCR beta chain was counted many times. In patients aged 18 to 65, hyperthyroidism was newly diagnosed, with duration under 2 months. These data come from a study of T cells in Graves' hyperthyroidism and ophthalmopathy. RNA transcripts gave rise to amplified TCR beta CDR3 regions. The primer set for the first-round RT-PCR of the TCR CDR3 was HTBI. TCRdb ran MiXCR on the multiplex PCR reads and lists one entry per CDR3 protein. The table shows some 700,000 distinct CDR3 sequences, with around a sixth occurring only once. J was trimmed by 0 bases and V by 7 bases; bases with no gene match: 10. Germline lookup yields CDR1 SQVTM and CDR2 ANQGSEA. The CDR3 runs 16 residues.

This TCR was recovered from a man between 45 and 60 years old with Graves' hyperthyroidism. The material sequenced was blood. J is TRBJ1-1 and V is TRBV29-1; 11 bases are shared with TRBD1. CDR3 bases: TGCAGCGCCAGGACAGGGGGCTCGGGAATGAACACTGAAGCTTTCTTT. It codes for CSARTGGSGMNTEAFF.